The TCR beta chain under discussion was sequenced for a study of blood T cells in healthy people across ages. Study results and limitations: In long-lived donors, naive CD4+ cell counts and diversity exceeded those of aged donors.

The CDR3 length is 16 residues. CDR1 is LNHNV and CDR2 is YYDKDF in the germline V gene (reference sequence). With V trimmed by 0 bases and J by 4 bases, 6 bases remained unmatched. Details on this clonotype: The antigen is unknown.

It was with a sample-barcoded 5' primer and a J-beta primer mix that a second PCR of roughly 6 to 11 cycles was run. Every sample returned 2.5 million or more CDR3-containing paired-end reads. TCRdb analysed the 5' RACE reads with MiXCR anew, one entry per CDR3 protein. The sample contains about 650,000 distinct CDR3 sequences, less than 40% of which appear only once. The sample consisted of blood. This receptor was obtained from a woman aged 80 or over in good health. The V gene is TRBV15, the J gene TRBJ2-3, with TRBD2 matching over 8 bases. CDR3 DNA: TGTGCCACCAGCAGAGATCCCCTCGGGGGGGCAGATACGCAGTATTTT. This encodes CATSRDPLGGADTQYF.